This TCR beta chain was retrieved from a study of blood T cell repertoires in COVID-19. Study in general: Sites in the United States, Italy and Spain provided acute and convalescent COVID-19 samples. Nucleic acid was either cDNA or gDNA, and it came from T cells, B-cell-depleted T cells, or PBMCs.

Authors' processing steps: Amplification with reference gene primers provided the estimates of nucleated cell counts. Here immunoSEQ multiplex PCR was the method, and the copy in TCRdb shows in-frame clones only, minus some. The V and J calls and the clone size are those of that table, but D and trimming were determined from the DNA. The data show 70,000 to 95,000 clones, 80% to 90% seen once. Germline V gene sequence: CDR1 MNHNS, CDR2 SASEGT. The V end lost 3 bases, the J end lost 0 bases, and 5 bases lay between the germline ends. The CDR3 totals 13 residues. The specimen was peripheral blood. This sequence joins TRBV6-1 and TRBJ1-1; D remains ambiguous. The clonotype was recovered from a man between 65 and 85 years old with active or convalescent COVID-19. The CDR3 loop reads CASSDVLNTEAFF. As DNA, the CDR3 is TGTGCCAGCAGTGACGTCTTGAACACTGAAGCTTTCTTT.